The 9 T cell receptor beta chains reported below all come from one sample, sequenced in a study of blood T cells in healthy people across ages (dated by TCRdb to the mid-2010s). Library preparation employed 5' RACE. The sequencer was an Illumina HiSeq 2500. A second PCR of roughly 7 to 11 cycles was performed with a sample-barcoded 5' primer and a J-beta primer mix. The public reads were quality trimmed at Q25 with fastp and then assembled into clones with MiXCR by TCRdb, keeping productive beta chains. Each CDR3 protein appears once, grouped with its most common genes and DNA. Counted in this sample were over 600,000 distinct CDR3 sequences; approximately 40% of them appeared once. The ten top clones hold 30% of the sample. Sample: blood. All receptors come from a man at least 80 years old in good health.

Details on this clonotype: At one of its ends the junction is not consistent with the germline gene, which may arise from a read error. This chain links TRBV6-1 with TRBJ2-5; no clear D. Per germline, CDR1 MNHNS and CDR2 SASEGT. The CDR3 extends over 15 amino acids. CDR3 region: CASGERRLSQETQYF. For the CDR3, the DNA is TGTGCCAGCGGTGAACGGCGGTTATCCCAAGAGACCCAGTACTTC.

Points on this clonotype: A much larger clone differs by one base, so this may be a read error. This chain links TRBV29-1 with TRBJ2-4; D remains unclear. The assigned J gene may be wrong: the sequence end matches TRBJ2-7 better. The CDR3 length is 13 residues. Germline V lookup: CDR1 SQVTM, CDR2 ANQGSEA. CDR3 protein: CSAYADRTYEQYF. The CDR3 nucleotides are TGCAGCGCTTACGCAGACCGTACCTACGAGCAGTACTTC.

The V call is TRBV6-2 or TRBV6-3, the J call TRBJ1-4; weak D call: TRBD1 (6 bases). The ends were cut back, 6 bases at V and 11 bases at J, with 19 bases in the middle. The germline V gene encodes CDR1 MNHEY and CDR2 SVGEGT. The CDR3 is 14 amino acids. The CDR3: CASSHRDRPQKLFF. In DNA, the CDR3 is TGTGCCAGCAGCCACAGGGACCGACCGCAGAAACTGTTTTTT.

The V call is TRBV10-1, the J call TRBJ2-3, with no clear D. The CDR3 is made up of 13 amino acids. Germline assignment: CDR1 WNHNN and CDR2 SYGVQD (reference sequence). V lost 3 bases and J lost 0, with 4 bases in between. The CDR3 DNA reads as TGCGCCAGCAGTGATGCTAGCACAGATACGCAGTATTTT. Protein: CASSDASTDTQYF.

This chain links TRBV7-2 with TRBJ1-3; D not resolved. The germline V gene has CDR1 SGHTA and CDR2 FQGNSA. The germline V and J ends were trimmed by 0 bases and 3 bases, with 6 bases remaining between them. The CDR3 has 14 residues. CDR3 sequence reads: CASSLAGGGNTIYF. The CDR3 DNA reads TGTGCCAGCAGCTTAGCGGGAGGTGGAAACACCATATATTTT.

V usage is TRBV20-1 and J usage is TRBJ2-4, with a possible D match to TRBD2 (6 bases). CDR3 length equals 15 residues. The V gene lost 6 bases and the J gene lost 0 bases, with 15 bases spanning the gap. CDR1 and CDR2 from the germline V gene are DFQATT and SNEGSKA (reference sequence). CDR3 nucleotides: TGCAGTGCAGGAAAGGGAGGACTAGCCAAAAACATTCAGTACTTC. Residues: CSAGKGGLAKNIQYF.

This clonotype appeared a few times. This CDR3 reads CSARTSTGPQFF. CDR3 DNA: TGCAGTGCTAGAACCTCGACAGGGCCTCAGTTCTTC. The chain has TRBV20-1 and TRBJ2-1, with TRBD1 identical over 7 bases. The CDR3 spans 12 residues. Germline V gene lookup returns CDR1 DFQATT and CDR2 SNEGSKA (reference sequence). With 2 bases clipped from V and 13 bases from J, the junction kept 8 bases outside the gene matches.

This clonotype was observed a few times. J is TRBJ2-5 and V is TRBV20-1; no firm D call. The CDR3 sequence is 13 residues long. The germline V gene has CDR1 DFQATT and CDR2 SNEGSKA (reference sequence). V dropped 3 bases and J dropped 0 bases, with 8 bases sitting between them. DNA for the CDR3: TGCAGTGCTAGGTGGCTAGACCAAGAGACCCAGTACTTC. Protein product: CSARWLDQETQYF.

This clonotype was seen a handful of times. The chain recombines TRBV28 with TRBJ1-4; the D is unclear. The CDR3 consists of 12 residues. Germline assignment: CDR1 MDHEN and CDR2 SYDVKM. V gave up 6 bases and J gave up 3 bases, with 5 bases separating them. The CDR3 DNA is TGTGCCAGCAGGAGATCTAATGAAAAACTGTTTTTT. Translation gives CASRRSNEKLFF.